What follows are 13 T cell receptor beta chains derived from one specimen sequenced in a study of cytomegalovirus exposure and HLA in healthy donors. Data came from immunoSEQ multiplex PCR; TCRdb stores just in-frame clones and leaves some out. The sample yields 100,000 to 130,000 clones, nearly 97% seen once. The source material was PBMCs. The receptors here all came from a woman younger than 30 in good health and CMV-seronegative.

The CDR3 DNA sequence: TGTGCCAGCCCACCGGCAGGGGCTGAGACCCAGTACTTC. This codes for CASPPAGAETQYF. V gene TRBV6-8 combines with J gene TRBJ2-5, with a possible D match to TRBD1 (6 bases). The germline V gene has CDR1 MNHGY and CDR2 SAAAGT. The CDR3 runs to 13 residues. Trimming removed 8 bases from V and 5 bases from J, with 15 bases in between.

The V and J genes are TRBV6-9 and TRBJ2-7; TRBD2 matches 8 bases. J gave up 7 bases and V 6 bases, and 8 bases lay outside the gene matches. The germline V gene encodes CDR1 MNHGY and CDR2 SVAAGI. The CDR3 has 13 amino acids. CDR3 in amino acids: CASRPRTSWEQYF. The CDR3 bases are TGTGCCAGCAGACCCAGGACTAGCTGGGAGCAGTACTTC.

The chain couples TRBV29-1 to TRBJ2-7; the D gene is possibly TRBD1 (6 bases). V dropped 3 bases and J dropped 0 bases, with 12 bases sitting between them. Germline CDR1 and CDR2: SQVTM and ANQGSEA. The CDR3 spans 14 residues. CDR3 sequence: CSVEIWDNSYEQYF. CDR3 bases: TGCAGCGTTGAGATCTGGGACAACTCCTACGAGCAGTACTTC.

The count of this clone is one. This chain links TRBV27 with TRBJ1-1, with D perhaps TRBD1 (5 bases). In germline, CDR1 is MNHEY, CDR2 SMNVEV (reference sequence). The CDR3 contains 14 residues. Trimming left V 2 bases short and J 0 bases short, with 7 bases between. CDR3 residues: CASSLGGLNTEAFF. In nucleotides, the CDR3 is TGTGCCAGCAGTTTAGGGGGGTTGAACACTGAAGCTTTCTTT.

The J gene is TRBJ2-7, the V gene TRBV28; 8 bases are shared with TRBD2. The J segment lost 3 bases and the V segment lost 1 base, leaving 2 bases of the junction unmatched. CDR1 MDHEN and CDR2 SYDVKM come from the germline V gene. This CDR3 has 14 amino acids. CDR3 loop: CASSLSGGNYEQYF. The CDR3 bases are TGTGCCAGCAGTTTATCGGGAGGGAACTACGAGCAGTACTTC.

A single count supports this clone. The CDR3 loop reads CASSDRSRISGNTIYF. The CDR3 region has the DNA TGTGCCAGCAGCGACCGAAGCCGTATTTCTGGAAACACCATATATTTT. The V call is TRBV9, the J call TRBJ1-3, with D unresolved. V was shortened by 3 bases and J by 1 base, with 14 bases between the two germline ends. CDR3 length: 16 amino acids. CDR1 is SGDLS, CDR2 YYNGEE, per germline.

The chain links TRBV19 to TRBJ1-5; no clear D gene. The CDR3 has 13 residues. Trimming removed 1 base at V and 6 bases at J, with 7 bases between. CDR1 and CDR2 from the germline V gene are LNHDA and SQIVND (reference sequence). CDR3: CASSIVAGQPQHF. CDR3 nucleotides: TGTGCCAGTAGTATAGTAGCGGGTCAGCCCCAGCATTTT.

The genes are TRBV6-1 and TRBJ1-2; 8 bases are shared with TRBD1. This CDR3 has 13 residues. Germline V gene lookup returns CDR1 MNHNS and CDR2 SASEGT. The ends lost 11 bases at V and 8 bases at J; junction bases unmatched: 13. CDR3 region: CAGRDRTPLGYTF. The DNA for the CDR3 is TGTGCCGGCCGGGACAGGACCCCTCTAGGCTACACCTTC.

CDR3 loop: CASSLGITGANTEAFF. The CDR3 region has the DNA TGTGCCAGCAGCTTAGGGATCACAGGGGCGAACACTGAAGCTTTCTTT. The chain carries TRBV7-2 and TRBJ1-1; 7 bases map to TRBD1. Germline values: CDR1 SGHTA, CDR2 FQGNSA. The CDR3 covers 16 residues. V trimming: 1 base; J trimming: 1 base; junction bases outside the gene matches: 6.

The V call is TRBV5-1, the J call TRBJ1-3; possible D gene TRBD1, 5 bases. The V end lost 6 bases, the J end lost 1 base, and 14 bases lay between the germline ends. The CDR3 extends over 15 amino acids. Germline V gives CDR1 SGHRS, CDR2 YFSETQ. DNA of the CDR3: TGCGCCAGCAAGCAAGGGCAGGGATCTGGAAACACCATATATTTT. Translated: CASKQGQGSGNTIYF.

V gene TRBV5-1 combines with J gene TRBJ2-5; tentatively, D is TRBD1 (6 bases). V gave up 0 bases and J gave up 1 base, with 13 bases separating them. Germline assignment: CDR1 SGHRS and CDR2 YFSETQ. CDR3 size: 16 residues. CDR3 loop: CASSLEGGRIQETQYF. The DNA of the CDR3 is TGCGCCAGCAGCTTGGAAGGGGGTCGCATCCAAGAGACCCAGTACTTC.

The V call is TRBV7-9, the J call TRBJ2-3, with 8 bases that match TRBD1. The CDR3 sequence is 12 residues long. The germline V gene encodes CDR1 SEHNR and CDR2 FQNEAQ (reference sequence). After removal of 6 bases from V and 5 bases from J, the junction contained 1 base not matched to a gene. DNA for the CDR3: TGTGCCAGCAGGGGGACAGGAGATACGCAGTATTTT. Its protein is CASRGTGDTQYF.

V usage is TRBV18 and J usage is TRBJ1-6; 7 bases are a match to TRBD1. The germline V gene has CDR1 KGHSH and CDR2 LQKENI. The ends lost 3 bases at V and 8 bases at J; junction bases unmatched: 4. This CDR3 contains 14 residues. The DNA for the CDR3 is TGTGCCAGCTCACCGACAGGGACGGATTCACCCCTCCACTTT. It is translated as CASSPTGTDSPLHF.